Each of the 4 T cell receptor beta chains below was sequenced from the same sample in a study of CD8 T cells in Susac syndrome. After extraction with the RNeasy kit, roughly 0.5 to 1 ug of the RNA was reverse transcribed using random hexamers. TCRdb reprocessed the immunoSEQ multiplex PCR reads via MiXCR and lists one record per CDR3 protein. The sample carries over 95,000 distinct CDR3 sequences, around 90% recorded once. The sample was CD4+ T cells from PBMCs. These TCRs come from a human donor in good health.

The CDR3 protein is CASSLDSTSGGPMNNEQFF. The CDR3 nucleotides read TGTGCCAGCAGCTTAGATTCGACTAGCGGGGGGCCGATGAACAATGAGCAGTTCTTC. The chain recombines TRBV7-2 with TRBJ2-1, with 13 nucleotides matching TRBD2. From germline, CDR1 is SGHTA and CDR2 FQGNSA. The V and J ends lost 1 base and 5 bases, in that order; junction bases with no gene match: 11. The CDR3 consists of 19 residues.

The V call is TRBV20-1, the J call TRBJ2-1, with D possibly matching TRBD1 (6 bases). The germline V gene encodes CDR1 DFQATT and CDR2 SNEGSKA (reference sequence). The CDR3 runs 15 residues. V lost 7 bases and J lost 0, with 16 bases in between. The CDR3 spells CSVTGTSSSYNEQFF. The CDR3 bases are TGCAGTGTCACTGGGACATCCAGCTCCTACAATGAGCAGTTCTTC.

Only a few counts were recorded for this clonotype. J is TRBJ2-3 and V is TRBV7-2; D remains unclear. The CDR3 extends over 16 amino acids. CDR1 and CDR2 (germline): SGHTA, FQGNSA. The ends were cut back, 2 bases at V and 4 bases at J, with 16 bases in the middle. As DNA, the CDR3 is TGTGCCAGCAGCTTATGGCTGCCGGTAGGCCCAGATACGCAGTATTTT. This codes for CASSLWLPVGPDTQYF.

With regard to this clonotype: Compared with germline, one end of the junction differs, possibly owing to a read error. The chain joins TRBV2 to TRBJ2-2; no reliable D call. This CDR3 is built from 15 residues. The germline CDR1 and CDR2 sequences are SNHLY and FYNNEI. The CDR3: CAISSSGRGTGELFF. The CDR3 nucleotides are TGTGCCATCAGTTCATCGGGCCGCGGAACCGGGGAGCTGTTTTTT.